This T cell receptor beta chain originates from a study of T cells after posttransplantation cyclophosphamide (dated by TCRdb to about 2016). At the level of the whole study: T cell repertoire reconstitution was tracked by TRB sequencing after myeloablative bone marrow transplantation in which posttransplantation cyclophosphamide was used as GVHD prophylaxis. Antigen receptor sequencing covered samples from some 35 PTCy-treated patients and some 15 of their related bone marrow donors. Blood from every one of the 30 to 35 PTCy patients who had 1-year posttransplant specimens underwent TRB sequencing. In 3 patients, TRB sequencing was also performed on up to about 3 more blood samples taken 2 to 5.2 years after transplant, and in 4 patients, pretransplant blood was also TRB-sequenced. Because TRA and TRB clonality correlated tightly in some 10 samples, the subsequent TCR analyses were limited to TRB only. Public TRB sequences were compared against a database of over 3,600 sequences linked to responses to pathogens, tumor antigens, self-antigens and alloantigens.

V is reduced by 3 bases and J by 1 base, leaving a spacing of 9 bases between them. CDR1 and CDR2, looked up from the germline V gene (reference sequence), are GTSNPN and SVGIG. The CDR3 has 13 amino acids, counting the end cysteine and phenylalanine. Left in the record is the CDR3 DNA by itself, 39 bases read in frame from the first base. Genomic DNA was the input for TRB sequencing, which was run either with the immunoSEQ assay at survey resolution or with the hsTCRB kit. Regarding the original processing steps: The immunoSEQ software handled initial read processing, and the LymphoSeq R package was used for repertoire analyses. Clonality was calculated as 1 minus normalized Shannon entropy, and the Gini coefficient was also calculated for each TRB dataset. To infer phenotypes in unsorted samples, TRB sequences from sorted subsets of the recipient or donor were mapped onto the unsorted samples of the same recipient. TCRdb provides this immuneACCESS table in a form limited to in-frame rearrangements. Some clones are lacking; in checked studies, under half of them reflect an unresolved V gene, and why the rest are absent is not known. V and J calls and clone size are as listed in that table; D and trimming were resolved from the DNA. The sample records roughly 21,000 clones, more than 80% of which are singletons. Of the sample, about 2% is held by the ten largest clones.

The control cohort was some ten patients given myeloablative marrow transplants with methotrexate plus a calcineurin inhibitor, sampled 1 year after transplant. Mononuclear cells from peripheral blood and bone marrow were separated by Ficoll-Hypaque density centrifugation and then cryopreserved. Of note for this clone: Its antigen is still unknown. No qualities accompany the bases; no much larger clone lies one base away.

Results the study describes overall, beyond this receptor: The TRB repertoires of T cells infiltrating skin or GI tract showed only limited overlap with the TRB repertoires of T cells in blood. At 1-2 months, donor-recipient similarity was low but rose over the first year, and the later blood repertoires were often dominated by donor CD8+ memory clones. Across the 45 to 55 patients, TRB clonality was highly associated with recipient CMV seropositivity and CMV reactivation, and diversity with PTCy was similar to that in the CNI/methotrexate controls.

Recombination linked TRBV30 to TRBJ1-1; confidence is insufficient to name the D gene. The TCR sequence derives from a female patient aged 30 to 45 who received an allogeneic stem cell transplant from an unrelated donor, was CMV-positive, and had acute and chronic GVHD. Some T cells present after a transplant may be cells of the graft donor. Sequencing was performed on PBMCs, taken 359 days after allogeneic stem cell transplant with calcineurin inhibitor and methotrexate. For the CDR3, the sequence is CAWRETANTEAFF. The bases read TGTGCCTGGAGGGAGACGGCGAACACTGAAGCTTTCTTT.